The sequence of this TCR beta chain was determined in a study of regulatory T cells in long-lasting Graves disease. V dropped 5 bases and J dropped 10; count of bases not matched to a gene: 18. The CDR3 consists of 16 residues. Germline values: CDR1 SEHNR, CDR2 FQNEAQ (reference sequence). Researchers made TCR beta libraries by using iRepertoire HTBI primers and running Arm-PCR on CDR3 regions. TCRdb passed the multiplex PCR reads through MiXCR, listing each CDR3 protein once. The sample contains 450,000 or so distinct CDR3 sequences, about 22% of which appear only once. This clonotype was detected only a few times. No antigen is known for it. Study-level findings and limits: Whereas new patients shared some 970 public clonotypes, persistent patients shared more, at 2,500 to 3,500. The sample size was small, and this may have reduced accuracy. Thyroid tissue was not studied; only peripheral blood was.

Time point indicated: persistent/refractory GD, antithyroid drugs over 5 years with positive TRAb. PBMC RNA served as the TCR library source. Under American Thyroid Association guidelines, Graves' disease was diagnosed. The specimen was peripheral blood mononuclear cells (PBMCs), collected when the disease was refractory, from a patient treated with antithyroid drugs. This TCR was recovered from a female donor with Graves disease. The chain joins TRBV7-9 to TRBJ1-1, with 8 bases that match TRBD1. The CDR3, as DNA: TGTGCCAGCAGCCCGTCCTTGGACAGGGATAAGGGGGGAGCTTTCTTT. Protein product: CASSPSLDRDKGGAFF. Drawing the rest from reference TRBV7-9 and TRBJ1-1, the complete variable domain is DTGVSQNPRHKITKRGQNVTFRCDPISEHNRLYWYRQTLGQGPEFLTYFQNEAQLEKSRLLSDRFSAERPKGSFSTLEIQRTEQGDSAMYLCASSPSLDRDKGGAFFGQGTRLTVV.